This T cell receptor beta chain was sequenced during a study of shared clonotypes between healthy human individuals. The study, taken as a whole, reports: Naive subsets, compared against memory subsets, generally had larger estimated richness values. Of the naive CD4 clonotypes, approximately 5% were shared across several donors.

CD45RO negativity and positive selection for CCR7 defined naive CD8 cells, a population that excluded terminally differentiated effector memory CD45RA+ cells. Germline V CDR1 and CDR2: MNHNS, SASEGT. The V gene lost 1 base and the J gene lost 5 bases, with 16 bases spanning the gap. The CDR3 is 16 amino acids. Note on this clone: The antigen is unknown.

The deep-level immunoSEQ assay was used. The method was immunoSEQ multiplex PCR; TCRdb's version includes in-frame clones alone and lacks a portion of them. The table includes around 2.1 million clones, about 93% detected once. The origin of this receptor is a man between 18 and 35 years old in good health. Some clones in this sample may be carry-over from other donors' samples. Sequences were obtained from naive CD8+ T cells from PBMCs. The V call is TRBV6-1, the J call TRBJ2-3, with D unclear. The CDR3 DNA reads TGTGCCAGCAGTGAAGGCCCACTAAACGCCGAAGATACGCAGTATTTT. Its protein product is CASSEGPLNAEDTQYF.